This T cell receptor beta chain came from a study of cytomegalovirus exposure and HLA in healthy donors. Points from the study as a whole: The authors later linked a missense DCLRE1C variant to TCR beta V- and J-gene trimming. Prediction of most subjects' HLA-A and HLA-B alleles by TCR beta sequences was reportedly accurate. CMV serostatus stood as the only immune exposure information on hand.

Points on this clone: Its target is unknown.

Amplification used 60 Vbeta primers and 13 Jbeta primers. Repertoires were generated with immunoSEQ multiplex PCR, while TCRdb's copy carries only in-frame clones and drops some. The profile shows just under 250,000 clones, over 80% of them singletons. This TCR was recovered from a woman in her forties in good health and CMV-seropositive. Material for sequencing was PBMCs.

CDR3 in amino acids: CASGHYRGATNEQFF. CDR3 sequence (DNA): TGTGCCAGCGGACACTACAGGGGAGCCACCAATGAGCAGTTCTTC. This rearrangement joins TRBV27 to TRBJ2-1; 7 bases align to TRBD1. The CDR3 is 15 residues long. V lost 8 bases and J lost 6; bases outside the gene matches: 13. CDR1 is MNHEY and CDR2 is SMNVEV in the germline V gene (reference sequence).